What follows describes a single T cell receptor (beta chain). This sample was included in a study of blood T cell repertoires in COVID-19. Study as a whole: Some COVID-19 samples were acute and others convalescent; all came from the United States, Italy and Spain. Sources were T cells, B-cell-depleted T cells, or PBMCs; the material itself was cDNA or gDNA.

V was pared by 4 bases and J by 7 bases, with 16 bases between. The CDR3 length is 14 residues. Germline loops: CDR1 SNHLY, CDR2 FYNNEI. Per the original data handling: Amplifying reference gene primers gave estimates of nucleated cell counts. Using immunoSEQ multiplex PCR, the repertoire was profiled, and TCRdb retains in-frame clones only, with some absent. Clone size and the V and J calls come from that table; the DNA yielded D and trimming. This table has 65,000 to 95,000 clones, around 80% appearing once. The sequenced sample consisted of peripheral blood. V usage is TRBV2 and J usage is TRBJ1-1; D is unresolved. The clonotype was recovered from a woman aged 50 to 60 with acute or convalescent COVID-19. This CDR3 is CASSGFFTRNEAFF. The CDR3 DNA is TGTGCCAGCAGTGGCTTCTTCACACGTAATGAAGCTTTCTTT. The entire variable domain, with the rest obtained from reference TRBV2 and TRBJ1-1, is as follows: EPEVTQTPSHQVTQMGQEVILRCVPISNHLYFYWYRQILGQKVEFLVSFYNNEISEKSEIFDDQFSVERPDGSNFTLKIRSTKLEDSAMYFCASSGFFTRNEAFFGQGTRLTVV.